The table lists the clone carrying this TCR beta chain with a few counts. Its antigen is not identified. This sample was included in a study of T-cell memory formation after mild COVID-19. After removal of 1 base from V and 3 bases from J, the junction contained 4 bases not matched to a gene. CDR1 and CDR2 (germline): SGHTA, FQGNSA. The CDR3 sequence is 15 residues long. From 5'RACE with constant-segment primers came TCR alpha and TCR beta cDNA libraries that carried sample barcodes and UMIs. TCRdb redid the calling of the 5' RACE reads with MiXCR, one entry per CDR3 protein. Altogether around 440,000 distinct CDR3 sequences are present, around a sixth being singletons, with the ten largest covering approximately 13%. General study points: That cross-reactive memory joined was suggested by some responding clones appearing in pre-infection memory.

Sample: PBMCs or a T cell subset sorted from them (not recorded which). This rearrangement joins TRBV7-2 to TRBJ2-7, with TRBD2 matching 9 bases. This receptor was taken from an adult woman who had mild COVID-19 (a few samples of this study predate the infection). Cell type and time point are not known. The CDR3 DNA is TGTGCCAGCAGCTTAGAGAATAGCGGGGGCTACGAGCAGTACTTC. Amino acids: CASSLENSGGYEQYF.